This TCR beta chain was recorded in a study of cytomegalovirus exposure and HLA in healthy donors. The PCR used 60 Vbeta and 13 Jbeta primers. Study processing details: Roughly 80 million unique TCR beta chains, around 11 million of them shared, were counted by a later analysis. Data came from immunoSEQ multiplex PCR; TCRdb stores just in-frame clones and leaves some out. D and trimming come from the DNA, and the V and J calls and clone size come from that table. The data contain 120,000 to 150,000 clones, 80% of them singletons. As concerns this clone: Its specificity is unknown.

Points from the study as a whole: In an earlier analysis, most TCR beta V segments were productive about 87% or about 30% of the time.

V was clipped by 7 bases and J by 6 bases; unmatched bases: 7. Germline CDR1 MNHEY, CDR2 SVGAGI. The CDR3 spans 13 residues. The sample was PBMCs. The chain recombines TRBV6-5 with TRBJ1-2; 8 bases match TRBD1. The source of this sequence is a man aged 25 to 40 in good health and CMV-seronegative. Here the CDR3 DNA reads TGTGCCAGCAAAGGCCAGGGGGCGGATGGCTACACCTTC. Its translation is CASKGQGADGYTF.